This T cell receptor beta chain was sequenced during a study of OX40 agonist ivuxolimab in advanced cancers. Looking at the study overall: The dose-escalation cohort was about 87% male, with a mean age of around 60 years, ranging roughly 20 to 90. Partial responses were achieved by three patients, one with hepatocellular carcinoma and two with cutaneous melanoma.

Sequencing was performed with immunoSEQ multiplex PCR; in TCRdb, only in-frame clones are kept and a portion is missing. The table has tens of thousands of clones, roughly 76% seen once. V shed 4 bases and J 5 bases; nucleotides not matched to a gene: 5. Germline loops: CDR1 SGHRS, CDR2 YFSETQ. The CDR3 contains 15 residues. About this clone itself: Its matching antigen is unknown.

Whole-study findings and limits: Both blood CD4+ and CD8+ T cells showed clonal growth by week 6 at 0.1 to 3.0 mg/kg.

Patients who had autoimmune disease history or got systemic immunosuppression were left out. The sequence derives from an adult with an advanced solid tumor such as melanoma, head and neck, liver or kidney cancer. This chain uses TRBV5-1 with TRBJ2-1; 11 bases agree with TRBD2. The material sequenced was CD4+ or CD8+ T cells sorted from blood, taken in a trial of the OX40 agonist ivuxolimab. As DNA, the CDR3 is TGCGCCAGCAGCCCTGGGACTAGCGGAAACAATGAGCAGTTCTTC. This translates into CASSPGTSGNNEQFF. Supplemented by reference TRBV5-1 and TRBJ2-1, the full variable domain reads KAGVTQTPRYLIKTRGQQVTLSCSPISGHRSVSWYQQTPGQGLQFLFEYFSETQRNKGNFPGRFSGRQFSNSRSEMNVSTLELGDSALYLCASSPGTSGNNEQFFGPGTRLTVL.